This TCR beta chain was documented in a study of T cells in localized non-small cell lung cancer. Overall study results and limits: Tumor trailed uninvolved adjacent lung in T cell clonality, which peaked there. Median around 56 top-100 tumor clones were shared with paired adjacent lung. Because sequencing included only one region (of the tumor), heterogeneity remains possible.

Worth noting for this clone: Its antigen is not identified.

CDR3 size: 16 residues. V lost 0 bases to trimming and J lost 3 bases, with 14 bases between them. Germline loops: CDR1 SGDLS, CDR2 YYNGEE. Data came from immunoSEQ multiplex PCR; TCRdb stores just in-frame clones and leaves some out. The top ten hold under 45% of the sample, which has about a thousand clones, around 26% seen once. The sample consisted of normal lung tissue next to the tumor, taken before any cancer treatment. V gene TRBV9 combines with J gene TRBJ2-3, with D unclear. The sequence derives from a woman aged 35-75 years with stage III lung adenocarcinoma. DNA of the CDR3: TGTGCCAGCAGCGTAGCCAAATCCCTGGGGACAGATACGCAGTATTTT. Its translation is CASSVAKSLGTDTQYF. Full variable domain (remainder filled in from reference TRBV9 and TRBJ2-3): DSGVTQTPKHLITATGQRVTLRCSPRSGDLSVYWYQQSLDQGLQFLIQYYNGEERAKGNILERFSAQQFPDLHSELNLSSLELGDSALYFCASSVAKSLGTDTQYFGPGTRLTVL.